Listed here are 7 T cell receptor beta chains from one sample, sequenced in a study of T cells after yellow fever vaccination. TCRdb processed the 5' RACE reads anew with MiXCR; each CDR3 protein has one entry. The sample holds some 300,000 distinct CDR3 sequences, around 10% seen once. The sample was CD4+ T cells sorted from PBMCs, taken 45 days after the yellow fever booster vaccination. These receptors were obtained from a man aged 18 to 29 who received the YFV17D yellow fever vaccine.

This clonotype was picked up many times. The chain uses TRBV6-2 or TRBV6-3 and TRBJ1-5; no firm D call. This CDR3 has 13 residues. V was trimmed by 6 bases and J by 4 bases, leaving 10 bases between them. Germline V gene data show CDR1 as MNHEY and CDR2 as SVGEGT. CDR3 sequence: CASSLMMNQPQHF. The DNA for the CDR3 is TGTGCCAGCAGCCTCATGATGAATCAGCCCCAGCATTTT.

The gene calls are TRBV20-1 and TRBJ2-5; 8 bases align to TRBD2. The V and J ends lost 1 base and 4 bases, in that order; junction bases with no gene match: 11. CDR3 length: 16 residues. CDR1 DFQATT and CDR2 SNEGSKA come from the germline V gene (reference sequence). DNA of the CDR3: TGCAGTGCTAGAGTCCCGGGGGGGCCCCTTGGAGAGACCCAGTACTTC. Protein product: CSARVPGGPLGETQYF.

In its sample, this clonotype was seen a few times. The rearrangement links TRBV6-6 to TRBJ1-4; D not certain. Germline assignment: CDR1 MNHNY and CDR2 SVGAGI (reference sequence). The germline V and J ends were trimmed by 0 bases and 9 bases, with 14 bases remaining between them. This CDR3 is 15 amino acids long. This CDR3 is CASSYSAGPGKKLFF. The CDR3 DNA sequence: TGTGCCAGCAGTTACTCAGCCGGGCCGGGGAAAAAACTGTTTTTT.

This clonotype appeared a few times. The chain links TRBV12-3 or TRBV12-4 to TRBJ1-2; possibly TRBD1 for D (5 bases). This CDR3 is built from 13 residues. V dropped 7 bases and J dropped 8 bases, with 17 bases sitting between them. In nucleotides, the CDR3 is TGTGCCAGCAACCCTATCCTCTGGGGCGGCTACACCTTC. This gives the protein CASNPILWGGYTF.

In its sample, this clonotype was seen a few times. V gene TRBV6-5 combines with J gene TRBJ1-6; D remains ambiguous. The germline gives CDR1 MNHEY, CDR2 SVGAGI. The CDR3 is made up of 13 amino acids. Trimming removed 2 bases from V and 9 bases from J, with 8 bases in between. Written as DNA, the CDR3 is TGTGCCAGCAGTTACGACTCCGCTTCACCCCTCCACTTT. The encoded protein is CASSYDSASPLHF.

This clonotype was recorded a few times. The rearrangement links TRBV6-1 to TRBJ2-1; 11 nucleotides match TRBD2. Germline CDR1 and CDR2: MNHNS and SASEGT. V dropped 4 bases and J dropped 7; count of bases not matched to a gene: 9. This CDR3 has 16 residues. CDR3 residues: CASSARVAGGLNEQFF. The CDR3 DNA follows: TGTGCCAGCAGTGCGCGTGTAGCGGGGGGGCTTAATGAGCAGTTCTTC.

The genes are TRBV24-1 and TRBJ1-6; no reliable D call. CDR1 is KGHDR, CDR2 SFDVKD, per germline. The CDR3 loop spans 14 amino acids. Deletions cut 4 bases from V and 7 bases from J, with 10 bases between. CDR3 sequence reads: CATSDANLNSPLHF. The CDR3 DNA is TGTGCCACCAGTGACGCGAATTTAAATTCACCCCTCCACTTT.